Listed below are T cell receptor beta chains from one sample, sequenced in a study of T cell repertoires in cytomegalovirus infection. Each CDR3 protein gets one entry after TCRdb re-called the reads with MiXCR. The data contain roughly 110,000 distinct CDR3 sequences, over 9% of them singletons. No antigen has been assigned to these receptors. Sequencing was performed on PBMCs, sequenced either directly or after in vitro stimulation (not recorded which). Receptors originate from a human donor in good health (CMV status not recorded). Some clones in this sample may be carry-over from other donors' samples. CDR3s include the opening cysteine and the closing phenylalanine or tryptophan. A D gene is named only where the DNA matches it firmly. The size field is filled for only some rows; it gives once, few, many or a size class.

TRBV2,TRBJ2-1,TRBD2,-,CASSTSGRYNEQFF,TGTGCCAGCAGTACTAGCGGGAGGTACAATGAGCAGTTCTTC
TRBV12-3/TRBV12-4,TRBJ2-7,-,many,CASTPRGQLTYEQYF,TGTGCCAGCACCCCCCGGGGGCAGCTAACCTACGAGCAGTACTTC
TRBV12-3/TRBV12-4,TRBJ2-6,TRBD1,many,CASSTETGFGSGANVLTF,TGTGCCAGCAGTACCGAGACAGGGTTTGGCTCTGGGGCCAACGTCCTGACTTTC
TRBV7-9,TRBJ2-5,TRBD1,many,CASSPTGGARERTQYF,TGTGCCAGCAGCCCAACAGGGGGCGCGAGAGAAAGGACCCAGTACTTC
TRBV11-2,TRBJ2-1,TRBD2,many,CASSLGTSGSYNEQFF,TGTGCCAGCAGCTTGGGGACTAGCGGCTCCTACAATGAGCAGTTCTTC
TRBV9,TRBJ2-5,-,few,CASSVYGEETQYF,TGTGCCAGCAGCGTTTACGGGGAAGAGACCCAGTACTTC
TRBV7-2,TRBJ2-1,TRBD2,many,CASSLGLPGGGRAHEQFF,TGTGCCAGCAGCTTAGGGCTCCCGGGAGGCGGGAGGGCCCATGAGCAGTTCTTC
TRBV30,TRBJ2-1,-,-,CAWSRLRVSYNEQFF,TGTGCCTGGAGCCGTCTCCGGGTATCCTACAATGAGCAGTTCTTC
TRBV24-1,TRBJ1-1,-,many,CATSDPTGTEAFF,TGTGCCACCAGTGATCCCACAGGGACCGAAGCTTTCTTT
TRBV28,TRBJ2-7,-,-,CASSLSHRVRDF,TGTGCCAGCAGTTTAAGCCACAGGGTCAGGGACTTC
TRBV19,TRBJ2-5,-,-,CASSIVGAGGETQYF,TGTGCCAGTAGTATAGTTGGGGCTGGGGGAGAGACCCAGTACTTC
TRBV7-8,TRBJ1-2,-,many,CASSLEGRYYGYTF,TGTGCCAGCAGCTTAGAGGGCAGATACTATGGCTACACCTTC
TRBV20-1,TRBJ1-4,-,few,CSARVYEKLFF,TGCAGTGCTAGAGTATACGAAAAACTGTTTTTT
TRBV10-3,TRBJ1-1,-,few,CAISATGEFAFF,TGTGCCATCAGTGCTACCGGCGAGTTCGCTTTCTTT
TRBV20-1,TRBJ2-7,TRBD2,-,CSAIGTTLYEQYF,TGCAGTGCGATCGGGACTACCCTCTACGAGCAGTACTTC
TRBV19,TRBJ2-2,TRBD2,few,CASSLPASGTFTGELFF,TGTGCCAGTAGTCTACCGGCAAGCGGGACTTTCACCGGGGAGCTGTTTTTT
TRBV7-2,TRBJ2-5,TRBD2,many,CASSLLAGVETQYF,TGTGCCAGCAGCTTATTGGCGGGAGTGGAGACCCAGTACTTC
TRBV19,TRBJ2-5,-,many,CASRRSQLQETQYF,TGTGCCAGTAGACGGTCGCAGCTCCAAGAGACCCAGTACTTC
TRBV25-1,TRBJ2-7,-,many,CASSDTLTGGDEQYF,TGTGCCAGCAGTGATACATTAACAGGGGGGGACGAGCAGTACTTC
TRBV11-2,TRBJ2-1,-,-,CASSFSRSYNEQFF,TGTGCCAGCAGCTTCTCTCGCTCCTACAATGAGCAGTTCTTC
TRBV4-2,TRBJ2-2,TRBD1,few,CASSQDAGGISGELFF,TGTGCCAGCAGCCAAGATGCAGGGGGCATTTCCGGGGAGCTGTTTTTT
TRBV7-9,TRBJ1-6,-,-,CASSFGSSPLHF,TGTGCCAGCAGCTTTGGGTCTAGCCCCCTCCACTTT
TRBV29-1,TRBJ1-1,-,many,CSVEEHMNTEAFF,TGCAGCGTTGAGGAGCACATGAACACTGAAGCTTTCTTT
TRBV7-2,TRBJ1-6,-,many,CASSLVSGSYNSPLHF,TGTGCCAGCAGCTTAGTTAGTGGCTCCTATAATTCACCCCTCCACTTT
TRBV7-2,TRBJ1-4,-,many,CASSPQGRGVLFF,TGTGCCAGCAGCCCGCAGGGGAGGGGTGTTCTGTTTTTT
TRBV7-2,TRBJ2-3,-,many,CASSPVAGGADTQYF,TGTGCCAGCAGCCCAGTGGCGGGTGGGGCAGATACGCAGTATTTT
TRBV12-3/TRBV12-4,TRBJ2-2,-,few,CASSLWAENTGELFF,TGTGCCAGCAGTTTATGGGCGGAAAACACCGGGGAGCTGTTTTTT
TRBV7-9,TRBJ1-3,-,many,CASSSTDANSGNTIYF,TGTGCCAGCAGCTCTACGGACGCTAACTCTGGAAACACCATATATTTT
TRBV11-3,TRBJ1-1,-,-,CASSPRGGKNTEAFF,TGTGCCAGCAGCCCGCGGGGAGGAAAGAACACTGAAGCTTTCTTT
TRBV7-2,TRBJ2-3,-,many,CASSLGGQGVDTQYF,TGTGCCAGCAGCTTGGGCGGCCAAGGGGTAGATACGCAGTATTTT
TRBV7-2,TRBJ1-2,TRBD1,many,CASSFPRQGRGRSNYGYTF,TGTGCCAGCAGCTTCCCACGACAGGGGAGGGGGCGCTCTAACTATGGCTACACCTTC
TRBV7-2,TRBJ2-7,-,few,CASSARDGTYEQYF,TGTGCCAGCAGCGCCCGGGACGGGACCTACGAGCAGTACTTC
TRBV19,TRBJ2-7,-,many,CASSNNRMSSYEQYF,TGTGCCAGTAGTAACAACAGGATGAGCTCCTACGAGCAGTACTTC
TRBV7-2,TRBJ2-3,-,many,CASSLGRGLDTQYF,TGTGCCAGCAGCTTAGGGAGGGGGCTCGATACGCAGTATTTT
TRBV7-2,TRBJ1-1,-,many,CASSLVWTPGSPGTEAFF,TGTGCCAGCAGCTTAGTGTGGACCCCCGGCAGCCCGGGGACTGAAGCTTTCTTT
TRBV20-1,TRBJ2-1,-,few,CSATGLYNNEQFF,TGCAGTGCTACAGGGCTTTATAACAATGAGCAGTTCTTC
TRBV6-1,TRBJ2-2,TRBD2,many,CASSALAGGPGELFF,TGTGCCAGCAGTGCGCTAGCGGGAGGTCCCGGGGAGCTGTTTTTT
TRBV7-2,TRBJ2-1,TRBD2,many,CASSLAGLAGDEQFF,TGTGCCAGCAGCTTAGCGGGACTAGCGGGAGATGAGCAGTTCTTC
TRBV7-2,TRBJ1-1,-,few,CASSLEGIDKAFF,TGTGCCAGCAGCTTAGAAGGGATCGACAAAGCTTTCTTT
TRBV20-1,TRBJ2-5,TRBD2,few,CSARAPSGSQETQYF,TGCAGTGCTAGAGCCCCCAGCGGGAGCCAAGAGACCCAGTACTTC
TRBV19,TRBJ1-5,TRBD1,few,CASSDRGFSNQPQHF,TGTGCCAGTAGCGACAGGGGATTTTCCAATCAGCCCCAGCATTTT
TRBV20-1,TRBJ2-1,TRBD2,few,CSARPRTSGYNEQFF,TGCAGTGCTCGACCTCGGACTAGCGGGTACAATGAGCAGTTCTTC
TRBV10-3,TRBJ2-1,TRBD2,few,CAIREATSGANEQFF,TGTGCCATCAGAGAAGCGACTAGCGGGGCAAATGAGCAGTTCTTC
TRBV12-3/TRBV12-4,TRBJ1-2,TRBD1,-,CASRQGWVYAYTF,TGTGCCAGCCGACAGGGTTGGGTATATGCCTACACCTTC
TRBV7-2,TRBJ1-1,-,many,CASSLYTGTNTEAFF,TGTGCCAGCAGCTTATACACTGGGACGAACACTGAAGCTTTCTTT
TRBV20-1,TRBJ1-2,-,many,CSARDVPYGYTF,TGCAGTGCTAGAGATGTCCCTTATGGCTACACCTTC
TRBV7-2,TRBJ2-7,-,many,CASSLDRERQYF,TGTGCCAGCAGCTTAGACCGTGAAAGGCAGTACTTC
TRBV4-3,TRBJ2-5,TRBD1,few,CASSQGQGWEETQYF,TGCGCCAGCAGCCAAGGACAGGGGTGGGAAGAGACCCAGTACTTC
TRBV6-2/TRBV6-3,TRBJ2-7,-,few,CASSYSRAYEQYF,TGTGCCAGCAGTTACTCCCGGGCCTACGAGCAGTACTTC
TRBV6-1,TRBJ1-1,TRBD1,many,CASSLLWDRGADEAFF,TGTGCCAGCAGCCTTCTTTGGGACAGGGGGGCGGATGAAGCTTTCTTT
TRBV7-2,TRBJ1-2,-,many,CASSLALGASYGYTF,TGTGCCAGCAGCTTAGCGCTAGGGGCCTCGTATGGCTACACCTTC
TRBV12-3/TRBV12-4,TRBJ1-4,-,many,CASSLERAGPEKLFF,TGTGCCAGCAGTTTAGAGAGGGCCGGCCCCGAAAAACTGTTTTTT
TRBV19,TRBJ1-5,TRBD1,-,CASSIAGGKLGNQPQHF,TGTGCCAGTAGTATTGCAGGGGGCAAGCTGGGCAATCAGCCCCAGCATTTT
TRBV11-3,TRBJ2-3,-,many,CASSLDLRGTDTQYF,TGTGCCAGCAGCTTAGATCTTAGGGGCACAGATACGCAGTATTTT
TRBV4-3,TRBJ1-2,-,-,CASSQDSIGFHGYTF,TGCGCCAGCAGCCAAGACAGTATCGGTTTTCATGGCTACACCTTC
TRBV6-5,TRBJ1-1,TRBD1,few,CASSQGVRTEAFF,TGTGCCAGCAGTCAGGGGGTTCGGACTGAAGCTTTCTTT
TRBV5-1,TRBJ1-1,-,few,CASAWQLGENTEAFF,TGCGCCAGCGCATGGCAATTGGGGGAGAACACTGAAGCTTTCTTT
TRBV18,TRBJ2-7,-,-,CASSQAPLAREFYEQYF,TGTGCCAGCTCACAGGCACCTCTTGCCAGAGAGTTCTACGAGCAGTACTTC
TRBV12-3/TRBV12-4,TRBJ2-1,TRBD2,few,CATQAGAGMGEQFF,TGTGCCACACAAGCGGGAGCAGGGATGGGTGAGCAGTTCTTC
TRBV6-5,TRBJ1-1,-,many,CASSFSMVTEAFF,TGTGCCAGCAGTTTCAGTATGGTCACTGAAGCTTTCTTT